This TCR beta chain was identified during a study of shared clonotypes between healthy human individuals. Turning to the study itself: CD4 naive cells filled three plates per donor, CD4 memory three, CD8 naive two and CD8 memory one. Notes on the study in general: Lower generation probabilities were found for non-shared clonotypes than for those shared by all four donors. Depth was large, yet rarefaction showed that sorted-subset sequencing was incomplete.

TCRdb's copy holds only in-frame clones and misses some; the assay was immunoSEQ multiplex PCR. The sample lists around 1,000,000 clones, 70% to 85% occurring once. Comments on this clone: The antigen is unknown.

The CDR3 extends over 15 amino acids. V lost 4 bases to trimming and J lost 5 bases, with 16 bases between them. Germline-derived CDR1 and CDR2 are SGHTS and YDEGEE. The chain has TRBV5-8 and TRBJ2-1; a weak D match, TRBD2 (6 bases). The sequencing input was memory CD4+ T cells from PBMCs. Subset noted: CD45RA-negative fraction. This sequence was found in a man aged 18 to 30 in good health. Some clones in this sample may be carry-over from other donors' samples. This CDR3 is CASSPEGRLNNEQFF. The CDR3 DNA reads as TGTGCCAGCAGCCCGGAGGGTCGGCTCAACAATGAGCAGTTCTTC.